The T cell receptor beta chain under discussion was sequenced for a study of T-cell memory formation after mild COVID-19. Study-level information: Largely, TCR clusters stayed within a single donor.

Notes on this clonotype: As yet, its antigen is unknown.

Findings of the study overall: CD8+ contracting clones occupied EMRA, while CD4+ ones occupied mainly CM and EM. Several responding clones turned up in pre-infection memory, indicating that cross-reactive memory may have taken part.

In germline, CDR1 is SEHNR, CDR2 FQNEAQ (reference sequence). The CDR3 consists of 14 residues. Trimming took off 6 bases at V and 4 bases at J, with 13 bases between the two ends. 5'RACE, which relied on constant-segment primers, yielded TCR alpha and TCR beta cDNA libraries carrying sample barcodes and UMIs. TCRdb reprocessed the 5' RACE reads via MiXCR and lists one record per CDR3 protein. The sample comprises about 410,000 distinct CDR3 sequences, approximately 18% of which are singletons, and roughly 21% rests with the top ten. The TCR originated in a man aged 18 to 29 who had mild COVID-19 (a few samples of this study predate the infection). Cell type and time point are not known. Sequenced input: PBMCs or a T cell subset sorted from them (not recorded which). The V and J genes are TRBV7-9 and TRBJ2-1, with D perhaps matching TRBD2 (6 bases). The CDR3 DNA sequence: TGTGCCAGCAGTCCATTCGGGGGATACAATGAGCAGTTCTTC. Its protein is CASSPFGGYNEQFF.